This T cell receptor (beta chain) was sequenced for a study of blood T cell repertoires in COVID-19. Germline CDR1 SGHTS, CDR2 YDEGEE. This CDR3 comprises 14 residues. Trimming took 0 bases from V and 4 from J; bases not matched to a gene: 1. Generated by immunoSEQ multiplex PCR, the TCRdb table keeps only in-frame clones and is missing some. Of 200,000 to 250,000 clones in the sample, roughly 84% were seen once. V and J are TRBV5-8 and TRBJ2-1, with 7 bases lining up with TRBD1. The clonotype comes from an elderly woman with acute or convalescent COVID-19. Input material: peripheral blood. The CDR3 loop is CASSLGQGYNEQFF. The CDR3, as DNA: TGTGCCAGCAGCTTGGGACAGGGATACAATGAGCAGTTCTTC.